This T cell receptor (beta chain) was identified during a study of cytotoxic CD8 clonotypes in ibrutinib-treated CLL. Libraries were prepared by immunoSEQ multiplex PCR; TCRdb keeps only in-frame clonotypes and omits some of them. The sample records some 200,000 clones, 60% to 80% being singletons. The starting material was PBMCs, obtained after 12 months of ibrutinib treatment. The receptor was isolated from a human donor with chronic lymphocytic leukemia.

The CDR3 loop reads CASSLEGALYGYTF. The CDR3 bases are TGTGCCAGCAGCTTAGAAGGCGCCCTCTATGGCTACACCTTC. The V gene is TRBV7-8, the J gene TRBJ1-2; the D is unclear. Between the trimmed V and J ends, which lost 1 base and 4 bases, there was a span of 10 bases. Per germline, CDR1 SGHVS and CDR2 FQNEAQ. The CDR3 is made up of 14 amino acids.